The TCR beta chain under discussion was sequenced for a study of a mutant IDH1 vaccine in newly diagnosed glioma. Turning to the study itself: Treated patients had a mean age of around 39 years and a sex split that was approximately 62% male and roughly 40% female. Before enrollment, the patients had been treated with radiotherapy alone, temozolomide alone, or both together. Most of them had received both.

As for time point: week 35, safety follow-up. Each dose of the vaccine consisted of 300 ug of mutant IDH1 20-mer peptide, with topical imiquimod. In the case of this clone: Its antigen is not known.

Study observations and caveats: Most patients, 90% to 95%, showed vaccine-induced immune responses.

V lost 5 bases and J lost 4; bases outside the gene matches: 7. This CDR3 region has 16 residues. Looked up from germline, CDR1 is SGHVS and CDR2 is FNYEAQ. Using immunoSEQ multiplex PCR, the repertoire was profiled, and TCRdb retains in-frame clones only, with some absent. The repertoire includes about 50,000 clones, around 80% of them detected once, and less than 15% sits in the top ten. This rearrangement joins TRBV7-6 to TRBJ2-1, with 11 bases that match TRBD1. Sequenced here: PBMCs, sampled from a glioma patient whose treatment included an IDH1 peptide vaccine. This receptor was obtained from a man aged 35 to 55 with glioma. DNA of the CDR3: TGTGCCAGCAGCCCGGACAGGGGGCTTTATTACAATGAGCAGTTCTTC. It specifies CASSPDRGLYYNEQFF.